The entry below describes one TCR beta chain. Libraries were prepared by immunoSEQ multiplex PCR; TCRdb keeps only in-frame clonotypes and omits some of them. The sample yields about 28,000 clones, around three quarters seen once. This sample was taken from a study of PD-1 blockade in classical Hodgkin lymphoma. As for time point: cycle 4 day 1 (C4D1), after less than seven weeks of nivolumab. Patients all relapsed after autologous stem cell transplantation, and there was variation in brentuximab vedotin exposure. V was shortened by 7 bases and J by 6 bases, with 19 bases between the two germline ends. This CDR3 region has 14 residues. Germline CDR1 is WSHSY and CDR2 is SAAADI.

V usage is TRBV10-2 and J usage is TRBJ2-7, with no clear D. Specimen: peripheral blood mononuclear cells (PBMCs), collected before the fourth cycle of nivolumab. This TCR was recovered from a human donor with classical Hodgkin lymphoma. CDR3 amino acids: CASTEMITYGEQYF. CDR3 sequence (DNA): TGCGCCAGCACTGAAATGATCACGTACGGCGAGCAGTACTTC.